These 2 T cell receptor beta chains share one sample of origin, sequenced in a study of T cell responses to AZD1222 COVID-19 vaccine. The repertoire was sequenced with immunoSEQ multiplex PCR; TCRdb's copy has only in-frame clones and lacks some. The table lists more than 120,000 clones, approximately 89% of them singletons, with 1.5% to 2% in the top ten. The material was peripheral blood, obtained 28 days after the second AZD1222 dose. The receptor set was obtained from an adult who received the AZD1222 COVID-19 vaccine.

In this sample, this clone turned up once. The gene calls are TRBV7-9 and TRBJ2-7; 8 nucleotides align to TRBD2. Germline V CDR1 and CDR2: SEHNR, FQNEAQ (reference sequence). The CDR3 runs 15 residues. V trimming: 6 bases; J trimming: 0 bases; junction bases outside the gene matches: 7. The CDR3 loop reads CASSSLAASSYEQYF. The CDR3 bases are TGTGCCAGCAGTTCACTAGCGGCGAGCTCCTACGAGCAGTACTTC.

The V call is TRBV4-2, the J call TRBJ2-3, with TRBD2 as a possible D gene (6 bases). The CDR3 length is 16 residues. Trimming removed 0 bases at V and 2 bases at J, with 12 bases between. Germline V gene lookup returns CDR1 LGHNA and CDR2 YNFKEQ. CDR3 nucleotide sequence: TGTGCCAGCAGCCAAGATCTTGAACTAGCCACAGATACGCAGTATTTT. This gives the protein CASSQDLELATDTQYF.